Presented here are 2 T cell receptor beta chains from one specimen sequenced in a study of graft-versus-host responses after intestinal transplantation. Repertoires were generated with immunoSEQ multiplex PCR, while TCRdb's copy carries only in-frame clones and drops some. In the table there are 62,000 or so clones, 90% to 95% of which are singletons. Their antigen targets remain unknown. Sequencing was performed on unstimulated CD8+ T cells sorted from spleen or lymph node cells, taken before transplant. The source is a human donor who was the organ donor for an intestinal transplant.

This rearrangement joins TRBV19 to TRBJ2-2, with 9 positions matching TRBD2. Germline CDR1 and CDR2: LNHDA and SQIVND (reference sequence). The CDR3 consists of 17 residues. V lost 3 bases to trimming and J lost 6 bases; unmatched junction nucleotides: 11. CDR3 sequence: CASSIFFPAGGSGELFF. DNA of the CDR3: TGTGCCAGTAGTATTTTCTTCCCTGCGGGAGGGTCCGGGGAGCTGTTTTTT.

This sequence joins TRBV19 and TRBJ2-1, with D perhaps matching TRBD2 (5 bases). Between the trimmed V and J ends, which lost 5 bases and 7 bases, there was a span of 15 bases. The germline CDR1 and CDR2 sequences are LNHDA and SQIVND (reference sequence). The CDR3 is 14 amino acids. The CDR3 protein is CASSPSDWGNEQFF. As DNA, the CDR3 is TGTGCCAGTAGTCCTTCGGACTGGGGAAATGAGCAGTTCTTC.